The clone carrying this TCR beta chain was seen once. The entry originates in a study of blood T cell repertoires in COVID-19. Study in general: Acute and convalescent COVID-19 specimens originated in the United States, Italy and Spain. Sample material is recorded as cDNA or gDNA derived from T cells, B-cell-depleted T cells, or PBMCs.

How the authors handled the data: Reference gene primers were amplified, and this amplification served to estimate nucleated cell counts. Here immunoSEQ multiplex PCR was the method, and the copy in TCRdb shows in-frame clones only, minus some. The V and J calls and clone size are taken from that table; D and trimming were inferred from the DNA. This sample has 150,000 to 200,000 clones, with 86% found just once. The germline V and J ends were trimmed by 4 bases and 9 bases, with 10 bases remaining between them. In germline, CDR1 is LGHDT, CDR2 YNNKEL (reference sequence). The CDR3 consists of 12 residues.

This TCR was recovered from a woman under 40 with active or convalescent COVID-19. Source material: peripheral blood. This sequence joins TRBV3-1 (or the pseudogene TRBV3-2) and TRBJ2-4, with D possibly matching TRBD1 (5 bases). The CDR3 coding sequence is TGTGCCAGCAGCCTCAGGGTGGGCATTCAGTACTTC. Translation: CASSLRVGIQYF.